Below, 21 T cell receptor beta chains from the same sample are listed, as sequenced in a study of T cells in Graves' hyperthyroidism and ophthalmopathy. TCR beta CDR3 sequences were amplified from RNA transcripts. First-round RT-PCR with HTBI primers amplified the TCR CDR3 region. Via MiXCR, TCRdb re-called the multiplex PCR reads, giving one row per CDR3 protein. This table holds about 640,000 distinct CDR3 sequences, about a fifth found once. Sequencing was performed on blood. The source is a man aged 30 to 39 with Graves' ophthalmopathy.

Note on this clonotype: A read error may be the cause here, since a much bigger clone is one base away. This chain connects TRBV7-2 to TRBJ2-7; 15 bases agree with TRBD2. Germline V gene data show CDR1 as SGHTA and CDR2 as FQGNSA. This CDR3 region has 17 residues. The CDR3 DNA is TGTGCCAGCAGCTCGGGACTAGCGGGAGGACTCTTATACGAGCAGCACTTC. Translation gives CASSSGLAGGLLYEQHF.

This clonotype has more than one count but fewer than ten. The chain joins TRBV20-1 to TRBJ2-7; TRBD2 matches at 8 bases. The length of the CDR3 is 14 residues. Per the germline V gene, CDR1 is DFQATT and CDR2 is SNEGSKA (reference sequence). V lost 2 bases, J lost 3 bases, and 6 bases stayed unmatched. The CDR3 here is CSARTSGNNYEQYF. The CDR3, as DNA: TGCAGTGCTAGAACTAGCGGTAATAACTACGAGCAGTACTTC.

A word on this clonotype: The junction differs from germline at one of its ends, possibly a read error. The rearrangement uses TRBV5-4 and TRBJ1-3; no firm D call. The germline gives CDR1 SGHNT, CDR2 YYREEE (reference sequence). This CDR3 region has 15 residues. The CDR3 loop is CASSLGRAPGNIIYF. The CDR3 nucleotides read TGTGCCAGCAGCTTGGGTCGGGCCCCTGGAAACATCATATATTTT.

V gene TRBV25-1 combines with J gene TRBJ2-7, with D unclear. V was cut by 3 bases and J by 1 base, with 13 bases left in between. Germline-derived CDR1 and CDR2 are MGHDK and SYGVNS. CDR3 size: 15 residues. The CDR3 sequence is CASSEGVSVSYEQYF. In DNA form, the CDR3 reads TGTGCCAGCAGTGAGGGTGTGAGCGTTTCCTACGAGCAGTACTTC.

This clonotype was counted between two and nine times. The chain recombines TRBV20-1 with TRBJ1-1; D is uncertain. V was shortened by 1 base and J by 1 base, with 10 bases between the two germline ends. The CDR3 consists of 14 residues. Per germline, CDR1 DFQATT and CDR2 SNEGSKA (reference sequence). This CDR3 is CSARGHGRNTEAFF. The DNA of the CDR3 is TGCAGTGCTAGAGGACACGGGCGGAACACTGAAGCTTTCTTT.

This clonotype was detected ten times or more. The V call is TRBV20-1, the J call TRBJ1-5; D is possibly TRBD1 (5 bases). Germline assignment: CDR1 DFQATT and CDR2 SNEGSKA (reference sequence). The CDR3 consists of 15 residues. Deletions cut 2 bases from V and 6 bases from J, with 17 bases between. CDR3 sequence: CSARRGESLSQPQHF. The CDR3 coding sequence is TGCAGTGCTAGAAGGGGAGAATCCCTATCTCAGCCCCAGCATTTT.

This chain joins TRBV9 and TRBJ2-5, with 13 bases that match TRBD2. Germline-derived CDR1 and CDR2 are SGDLS and YYNGEE. V lost 4 bases to trimming and J lost 5 bases; unmatched junction nucleotides: 8. The CDR3 is 16 residues long. The CDR3 protein is CASSLGLAGVAETQYF. The CDR3 DNA reads as TGTGCCAGCAGCTTAGGACTAGCGGGAGTAGCGGAGACCCAGTACTTC.

This clonotype showed up many times. The chain uses TRBV18 and TRBJ2-3; D assignment may be TRBD1 or TRBD2 (5 bases each). Trimming pared 8 bases from V and 6 bases from J, leaving 9 bases between. Germline lookup yields CDR1 KGHSH and CDR2 LQKENI. CDR3 length equals 11 residues. The CDR3 loop reads CASREGDTQYF. The CDR3 nucleotides read TGTGCCAGCCGTGAGGGGGATACGCAGTATTTT.

Remarks on this clonotype: A read error is possible here, since a much larger clone lies one base away. Since no conserved phenylalanine or tryptophan closes the CDR3, a read error is the likely cause. The CDR3 nucleotides read TGTGCCAGCAGCCCGGGACAGGGACAGACCCAGTACCTC. Protein sequence: CASSPGQGQTQYL. The chain couples TRBV27 to TRBJ2-5, with 9 bases matching TRBD1. Trimming at V came to 6 bases and at J to 6 bases, leaving 5 bases not matched to a gene. Per germline, CDR1 MNHEY and CDR2 SMNVEV (reference sequence). CDR3 length: 13 residues.

This clonotype has ten or more counts. This chain joins TRBV2 and TRBJ1-5; maybe TRBD1 (6 bases). The V end lost 4 bases, the J end lost 9 bases, and 13 bases lay between the germline ends. In germline, CDR1 is SNHLY, CDR2 FYNNEI. The CDR3 contains 13 residues. CDR3 DNA: TGTGCCAGCAGTGGGCCACAGGGCAGGCCCCAGCATTTT. It is translated as CASSGPQGRPQHF.

The chain recombines TRBV27 with TRBJ1-1; D is perhaps TRBD1 (5 bases). The ends were cut back, 5 bases at V and 5 bases at J, with 15 bases in the middle. The CDR3 is 14 residues long. Germline V gives CDR1 MNHEY, CDR2 SMNVEV (reference sequence). The CDR3 DNA sequence: TGTGCCAGCAGTGCCTCGACGGAGGGGACTGAAGCTTTCTTT. This codes for CASSASTEGTEAFF.

This clonotype has just a few counts. The rearrangement joins TRBV10-3 to TRBJ1-2; 9 bases map to TRBD1. This CDR3 is 14 amino acids long. CDR1 ENHRY and CDR2 SYGVKD come from the germline V gene. V was pared by 9 bases and J by 4 bases, with 9 bases of the junction left unmatched. The CDR3 region has the DNA TGTGCCATTGGGGCACAGGGGGCGACCTATGGCTACACCTTC. Encoded protein: CAIGAQGATYGYTF.

This clonotype was picked up many times. The chain combines TRBV28 with TRBJ1-2; D unresolved. Germline CDR1 reads MDHEN; CDR2 reads SYDVKM. With 8 bases removed from V and 6 bases from J, the gap between germline ends came to 13 bases. The CDR3 runs to 12 residues. The CDR3: CASWVYQDGYTF. As DNA, the CDR3 is TGTGCCAGCTGGGTTTATCAGGATGGCTACACCTTC.

The genes are TRBV28 and TRBJ1-2, with a weak D call TRBD1 (6 bases). This CDR3 region has 15 residues. Germline CDR1 and CDR2: MDHEN and SYDVKM. Trimming took off 3 bases at V and 4 bases at J, with 15 bases between the two ends. The CDR3 bases are TGTGCCAGCAGTTTCGGAGGGGGGCGACCCTATGGCTACACCTTC. Its protein is CASSFGGGRPYGYTF.

The chain joins TRBV20-1 to TRBJ2-4, with 9 positions matching TRBD2. V trimming: 1 base; J trimming: 1 base; junction bases outside the gene matches: 11. Germline CDR1 DFQATT, CDR2 SNEGSKA (reference sequence). This CDR3 contains 18 residues. CDR3 sequence (DNA): TGCAGTGCTAGAGGACTAGCGGAACCACTTGGGGCCAAAAACATTCAGTACTTC. It yields the protein CSARGLAEPLGAKNIQYF.

This clonotype has a count of ten or more. This chain links TRBV11-2 with TRBJ1-2; 7 nucleotides align to TRBD1. V shed 2 bases, J shed 7 bases, and the junction held 4 bases outside the gene matches. This CDR3 has 13 residues. Per germline, CDR1 SGHAT and CDR2 FQNNGV. The CDR3: CASSLHRGTGYTF. For the CDR3, the DNA is TGTGCCAGCAGCTTACACAGGGGAACTGGCTACACCTTC.

This clonotype showed up many times. V and J are TRBV27 and TRBJ2-5, with D possibly matching TRBD1 (5 bases). Trimming left V 3 bases short and J 3 bases short, with 8 bases between. CDR3 size: 13 residues. CDR1 is MNHEY, CDR2 SMNVEV, per germline (reference sequence). This chain's CDR3 is CASSFLGEETQYF. DNA for the CDR3: TGTGCCAGCAGTTTCCTAGGGGAAGAGACCCAGTACTTC.

This clonotype was observed many times. The rearrangement uses TRBV11-2 and TRBJ2-1; no clear D. V lost 1 base, J lost 6 bases, and 7 bases lay in between. Germline CDR1 is SGHAT and CDR2 is FQNNGV. There are 13 residues in the CDR3. The DNA of the CDR3 is TGTGCCAGCAGCTTAGTAGCTAGCAATGAGCAGTTCTTC. This encodes CASSLVASNEQFF.

This clonotype was counted many times. In nucleotides, the CDR3 is TGTGCCAGCACCCTCGTCCGCGGCAGGGCGGAGACCCAGTACTTC. This sequence encodes CASTLVRGRAETQYF. The gene calls are TRBV3-1 and TRBJ2-5; tentatively, D is TRBD1 (5 bases). Germline CDR1 and CDR2: LGHDT and YNNKEL (reference sequence). The V end was cut by 7 bases, the J end by 5 bases, with 20 bases between. The CDR3 extends over 15 amino acids.

J is TRBJ1-1 and V is TRBV30; D is undetermined. CDR3 length equals 17 residues. The V end lost 2 bases, the J end lost 0 bases, and 19 bases lay between the germline ends. CDR1 GTSNPN and CDR2 SVGIG come from the germline V gene (reference sequence). The CDR3 bases are TGTGCCTGGAGTAGTACGCGGTCAACCCTTTTGAACACTGAAGCTTTCTTT. Amino acid sequence: CAWSSTRSTLLNTEAFF. Together with reference TRBV30 and TRBJ1-1, the CDR3 gives the full variable domain: SQTIHQWPATLVQPVGSPLSLECTVEGTSNPNLYWYRQAAGRGLQLLFYSVGIGQISSEVPQNLSASRPQDRQFILSSKKLLLSDSGFYLCAWSSTRSTLLNTEAFFGQGTRLTVV.

This clonotype has at least ten counts. The CDR3 DNA sequence: TGTGCCAGCAGCAGCCCGGGACAGGATAATAGCAATCAGCCCCAGCATTTT. The encoded protein is CASSSPGQDNSNQPQHF. V gene TRBV2 combines with J gene TRBJ1-5, with 8 nucleotides matching TRBD1. Trimming at V came to 6 bases and at J to 0 bases, leaving 10 bases not matched to a gene. Germline CDR1 SNHLY, CDR2 FYNNEI. The CDR3 is 17 amino acids.